This passage covers 24 T cell receptor beta chains from one sample sequenced in a study of T cell repertoires in cytomegalovirus infection. Antigens for these TCRs are unknown. Via MiXCR, TCRdb re-called the reads, giving one row per CDR3 protein. The data hold some 900,000 distinct CDR3 sequences, with 32% observed a single time. Source: cultured CD8+ T cells from PBMCs, taken from culture after CMV antigen stimulation. Every receptor here comes from a human donor in good health (CMV status not recorded). Some clones in this sample may be carry-over from other donors' samples.

This clonotype was seen ten or more times. This chain uses TRBV4-3 with TRBJ2-5; TRBD2 matches 9 bases. This CDR3 region has 16 residues. CDR1 and CDR2 (germline): LGHNA, YSLEER. V lost 1 base, J lost 1 base, and 4 bases stayed unmatched. CDR3: CASSQGVAGAQETQYF. The DNA of the CDR3 is TGCGCCAGCAGCCAAGGAGTAGCGGGGGCCCAAGAGACCCAGTACTTC.

The chain recombines TRBV5-1 with TRBJ2-1, with 7 bases fitting TRBD2. The V gene end was trimmed by 0 bases and the J gene end by 0 bases; junction bases not matched to a gene: 12. The CDR3 runs to 19 residues. Germline-derived CDR1 and CDR2 are SGHRS and YFSETQ. The CDR3 nucleotides are TGCGCCAGCAGCTTGGATGGGAGGGTGGGGAGGAGCTCCTACAATGAGCAGTTCTTC. Amino acid sequence: CASSLDGRVGRSSYNEQFF.

The CDR3: CASSQDVEGGYGYTF. The CDR3 bases are TGCGCCAGCAGCCAAGATGTGGAGGGTGGTTATGGCTACACCTTC. The J gene is TRBJ1-2, the V gene TRBV4-3; D unclear. The germline V gene encodes CDR1 LGHNA and CDR2 YSLEER. Trimming left V 0 bases short and J 5 bases short, with 13 bases between. This CDR3 has 15 amino acids.

This chain connects TRBV4-1 to TRBJ2-1; 7 bases are a match to TRBD2. The germline gives CDR1 MGHRA, CDR2 YSYEKL. The V and J ends lost 1 base and 7 bases, in that order; junction bases with no gene match: 10. The CDR3 runs to 16 residues. The CDR3 DNA reads TGCGCCAGCAGCCAAGGCCGGGGACTAATACAAAATGAGCAGTTCTTC. As protein: CASSQGRGLIQNEQFF.

V usage is TRBV7-8 and J usage is TRBJ1-5, with D unclear. Near its end, the DNA agrees better with TRBJ2-3, so the J call may be wrong. The CDR3 has 15 residues. Per germline, CDR1 SGHVS and CDR2 FQNEAQ. CDR3 region: CASSAVTEHYQPQYF. The CDR3 DNA is TGTGCCAGCAGCGCAGTTACAGAACATTATCAGCCCCAGTATTTT.

The chain couples TRBV2 to TRBJ2-5; TRBD1 agrees at 9 bases. V was pared by 2 bases and J by 4 bases, with 5 bases of the junction left unmatched. The germline CDR1 and CDR2 sequences are SNHLY and FYNNEI. There are 15 residues in the CDR3. This chain's CDR3 is CASSESQDRGETQYF. DNA for the CDR3: TGTGCCAGCAGTGAATCCCAGGACAGGGGAGAGACCCAGTACTTC.

This clonotype was observed a few times. The genes are TRBV6-2 or TRBV6-3 and TRBJ1-1, with D possibly matching TRBD1 (5 bases). Trimming pared 8 bases from V and 4 bases from J, leaving 26 bases between. Per the germline V gene, CDR1 is MNHEY and CDR2 is SVGEGT. This CDR3 spans 17 amino acids. The CDR3 spells CASYQVWGVGSGTEAFF. The DNA for the CDR3 is TGTGCCAGCTACCAAGTGTGGGGCGTAGGTTCTGGCACTGAAGCTTTCTTT.

The rearrangement uses TRBV4-1 and TRBJ2-5, with D possibly matching TRBD1 (6 bases). Trimming pared 4 bases from V and 1 base from J, leaving 16 bases between. Germline values: CDR1 MGHRA, CDR2 YSYEKL. The CDR3 sequence is 16 residues long. The CDR3: CASSPEGVASQETQYF. CDR3 DNA: TGCGCCAGCAGCCCAGAGGGGGTAGCGAGCCAAGAGACCCAGTACTTC.

V gene TRBV20-1 combines with J gene TRBJ2-5; no clear D. CDR1 and CDR2 (germline): DFQATT, SNEGSKA (reference sequence). The CDR3 contains 14 residues. The ends were cut back, 3 bases at V and 0 bases at J, with 11 bases in the middle. CDR3 nucleotide sequence: TGCAGTGCTAGGCTGTATTTGGACCAAGAGACCCAGTACTTC. As protein: CSARLYLDQETQYF.

This sequence joins TRBV25-1 and TRBJ2-7; D remains unclear. Trimming took off 0 bases at V and 0 bases at J, with 18 bases between the two ends. The CDR3 covers 18 residues. Germline V gene data show CDR1 as MGHDK and CDR2 as SYGVNS. In DNA, the CDR3 is TGTGCCAGCAGTGAATATTACATCCCCCCAGGCGGCTCCTACGAGCAGTACTTC. Translation: CASSEYYIPPGGSYEQYF.

The chain combines TRBV27 with TRBJ2-1; D remains ambiguous. Germline V gene sequence: CDR1 MNHEY, CDR2 SMNVEV (reference sequence). V shed 0 bases and J shed 5 bases, with 8 bases lying between them. The CDR3 runs 14 residues. CDR3 region: CASSLSARNNEQFF. The CDR3, as DNA: TGTGCCAGCAGTTTATCAGCCAGGAACAATGAGCAGTTCTTC.

V gene TRBV7-6 combines with J gene TRBJ1-6; no clear D gene. Per the germline V gene, CDR1 is SGHVS and CDR2 is FNYEAQ. This CDR3 contains 15 residues. V was trimmed by 2 bases and J by 3 bases, leaving 8 bases between them. CDR3 loop: CASSLRKGYNSPLHF. The CDR3 DNA sequence: TGTGCCAGCAGCTTAAGGAAAGGCTATAATTCACCCCTCCACTTT.

In its sample, this clonotype was seen a few times. The V call is TRBV19, the J call TRBJ2-3; no definite D call. Trimming took 1 base from V and 3 from J, leaving 14 bases between them. In germline, CDR1 is LNHDA, CDR2 SQIVND (reference sequence). This CDR3 comprises 16 residues. For the CDR3, the DNA is TGTGCCAGTAGTATAGTGGGGTTCCCGGTAACAGATACGCAGTATTTT. Amino acids: CASSIVGFPVTDTQYF. Drawing the rest from reference TRBV19 and TRBJ2-3, the complete variable domain is DGGITQSPKYLFRKEGQNVTLSCEQNLNHDAMYWYRQDPGQGLRLIYYSQIVNDFQKGDIAEGYSVSREKKESFPLTVTSAQKNPTAFYLCASSIVGFPVTDTQYFGPGTRLTVL.

The J gene is TRBJ1-1, the V gene TRBV19, with no clear D. The CDR3 spans 12 residues. Trimming removed 2 bases from V and 8 bases from J, with 9 bases in between. Per germline, CDR1 LNHDA and CDR2 SQIVND (reference sequence). DNA for the CDR3: TGTGCCAGTAGTATAAGGGATGACGAAGCTTTCTTT. Translation gives CASSIRDDEAFF.

The chain employs TRBV27 and TRBJ2-7; D not resolved. CDR1 is MNHEY and CDR2 is SMNVEV in the germline V gene (reference sequence). This CDR3 is 13 amino acids long. Trimming left V 2 bases short and J 6 bases short, with 11 bases between. The DNA for the CDR3 is TGTGCCAGCAGTTTAGCGGCGTGGGGCGAGCAGTACGTC. Protein sequence: CASSLAAWGEQYV.

This clonotype was counted at least ten times. V is TRBV11-1 and J is TRBJ2-2; TRBD2 aligns across 16 bases. Germline CDR1 and CDR2: SGHAT and FQDESV (reference sequence). The junction had 13 bases not matched to a gene; V was cut back by 6 bases and J by 9 bases. CDR3 size: 18 residues. CDR3 sequence (DNA): TGTGCCAGCAGTTTCAGTCCGGGACTAGCGGGGGGGCCATGGGAGCTGTTTTTT. Residues: CASSFSPGLAGGPWELFF.

This clonotype appeared many times. The chain uses TRBV7-9 and TRBJ1-5, with 9 bases identical to TRBD1. The V and J ends lost 4 bases and 2 bases, in that order; junction bases with no gene match: 3. CDR3 size: 15 residues. In germline, CDR1 is SEHNR, CDR2 FQNEAQ (reference sequence). The CDR3 loop is CASSWDRAGNQPQHF. CDR3 sequence (DNA): TGTGCCAGCAGCTGGGACAGGGCGGGCAATCAGCCCCAGCATTTT. Full variable domain (rest looked up from reference TRBV7-9 and TRBJ1-5): DTGVSQNPRHKITKRGQNVTFRCDPISEHNRLYWYRQTLGQGPEFLTYFQNEAQLEKSRLLSDRFSAERPKGSFSTLEIQRTEQGDSAMYLCASSWDRAGNQPQHFGDGTRLSIL.

This clonotype was counted many times. The J gene is TRBJ2-3, the V gene TRBV7-2; a weak D match, TRBD2 (6 bases). V lost 5 bases and J lost 0, with 15 bases in between. CDR3 length: 16 residues. Looked up from germline, CDR1 is SGHTA and CDR2 is FQGNSA. CDR3 protein: CASSRLGAGSTDTQYF. As DNA, the CDR3 is TGTGCCAGCAGCCGTCTCGGGGCGGGGAGCACAGATACGCAGTATTTT.

The rearrangement joins TRBV7-2 to TRBJ1-5, with a possible D match to TRBD1 (5 bases). The germline CDR1 and CDR2 sequences are SGHTA and FQGNSA. The CDR3 is 15 amino acids. V gave up 2 bases and J gave up 7 bases, with 15 bases separating them. The CDR3 here is CASSLSRQGSQPQHF. DNA for the CDR3: TGTGCCAGCAGCTTAAGTAGGCAGGGTAGCCAGCCCCAGCATTTT.

This clonotype has just a few counts. The J gene is TRBJ1-5, the V gene TRBV19; 12 bases fit TRBD1. The germline V gene has CDR1 LNHDA and CDR2 SQIVND (reference sequence). The CDR3 has 16 amino acids. The V segment lost 6 bases and the J segment 7 bases; nucleotides outside the gene matches: 10. DNA of the CDR3: TGTGCCAGTAGACCCGGGACAGGGGGCCGGCACCAGCCCCAGCATTTT. This encodes CASRPGTGGRHQPQHF. The whole variable domain, remainder taken from reference TRBV19 and TRBJ1-5, is DGGITQSPKYLFRKEGQNVTLSCEQNLNHDAMYWYRQDPGQGLRLIYYSQIVNDFQKGDIAEGYSVSREKKESFPLTVTSAQKNPTAFYLCASRPGTGGRHQPQHFGDGTRLSIL.

V and J are TRBV7-3 and TRBJ2-1; 16 nucleotides match TRBD2. The CDR3 loop spans 16 amino acids. The ends lost 5 bases at V and 7 bases at J; junction bases unmatched: 5. Germline CDR1 SGHTA, CDR2 FQGTGA. The CDR3 sequence: CASSPEGLAGGNEQFF. For the CDR3, the DNA is TGTGCCAGCAGCCCAGAGGGACTAGCGGGGGGGAATGAGCAGTTCTTC.

The chain is built from TRBV5-8 and TRBJ1-1; D call uncertain. The CDR3 is 13 residues long. Germline assignment: CDR1 SGHTS and CDR2 YDEGEE. Trimming pared 2 bases from V and 1 base from J, leaving 6 bases between. This chain's CDR3 is CASSFTQNTEAFF. CDR3 nucleotides: TGTGCCAGCAGCTTCACACAGAACACTGAAGCTTTCTTT.

This chain joins TRBV20-1 and TRBJ2-5; TRBD1 is a possible D gene (5 bases). CDR1 is DFQATT, CDR2 SNEGSKA, per germline (reference sequence). The ends were cut back, 0 bases at V and 4 bases at J, with 30 bases in the middle. The CDR3 consists of 20 residues. The CDR3 loop is CSARDEGVVLGHSLVETQYF. CDR3 coding DNA: TGCAGTGCTAGAGATGAAGGGGTGGTTTTAGGACACAGTTTAGTAGAGACCCAGTACTTC.

This clonotype has a count of ten or more. The chain employs TRBV7-8 and TRBJ1-1; TRBD1 is a possible D gene (5 bases). Germline loops: CDR1 SGHVS, CDR2 FQNEAQ. The V end was cut by 6 bases, the J end by 8 bases, with 10 bases between. This CDR3 has 11 residues. Written as DNA, the CDR3 is TGTGCCAGCAGTCACGGGACCGAAGCTTTCTTT. Residues: CASSHGTEAFF.